These 12 T cell receptor beta chains share one sample of origin, sequenced in a study of shared clonotypes between healthy human individuals. CD45RO-negative, CCR7-positively selected cells formed the naive CD8 fraction, excluding terminally differentiated effector memory CD45RA+ cells. The assay was immunoSEQ multiplex PCR, and TCRdb's table has in-frame clones only and misses some. The sample has 760,000 or so clones, 95% to 97% seen once. Sample: naive CD8+ T cells sorted from blood. All receptors come from a man aged 25-45 years in good health.

J is TRBJ2-7 and V is TRBV27; the D gene is possibly TRBD2 (6 bases). CDR3 length: 14 amino acids. Germline V lookup: CDR1 MNHEY, CDR2 SMNVEV (reference sequence). Trimming left V 5 bases short and J 2 bases short, with 13 bases between. Here the CDR3 reads CASSASGWAYEQYF. For the CDR3, the DNA is TGTGCCAGCAGTGCGAGCGGGTGGGCCTACGAGCAGTACTTC.

The chain employs TRBV6-1 and TRBJ2-7; TRBD2 is a possible D gene (5 bases). Trimming removed 0 bases from V and 3 bases from J, with 18 bases in between. Germline V gene lookup returns CDR1 MNHNS and CDR2 SASEGT. The CDR3 totals 17 residues. The CDR3 sequence: CASSEAPERRLYYEQYF. Written as DNA, the CDR3 is TGTGCCAGCAGTGAAGCCCCGGAGCGGAGACTCTACTACGAGCAGTACTTC.

Turning to this clone: Other DNA sequences of this sample code for an identical CDR3. V and J are TRBV7-9 and TRBJ2-7; D is unclear. Trimming removed 8 bases at V and 0 bases at J, with 11 bases between. This CDR3 comprises 13 residues. Germline CDR1 is SEHNR and CDR2 is FQNEAQ (reference sequence). The CDR3 reads CASSTRSSYEQYF. In nucleotides, the CDR3 is TGTGCCAGCTCTACGAGGAGCTCCTACGAGCAGTACTTC.

The genes are TRBV2 and TRBJ2-1, with D tentatively TRBD2 (6 bases). The CDR3 consists of 16 residues. Germline assignment: CDR1 SNHLY and CDR2 FYNNEI. The V gene lost 6 bases and the J gene lost 0 bases, with 15 bases spanning the gap. CDR3 residues: CASSIRRDSSYNEQFF. CDR3 bases: TGTGCCAGCAGCATACGACGGGACTCCTCCTACAATGAGCAGTTCTTC. Variable domain in full (rest from reference TRBV2 and TRBJ2-1): EPEVTQTPSHQVTQMGQEVILRCVPISNHLYFYWYRQILGQKVEFLVSFYNNEISEKSEIFDDQFSVERPDGSNFTLKIRSTKLEDSAMYFCASSIRRDSSYNEQFFGPGTRLTVL.

The V and J genes are TRBV29-1 and TRBJ2-7, with D possibly being TRBD1 (6 bases). Germline V gene sequence: CDR1 SQVTM, CDR2 ANQGSEA. The CDR3 has 14 amino acids. The ends were cut back, 6 bases at V and 6 bases at J, with 21 bases in the middle. For the CDR3, the DNA is TGCAGCGTCGTACCGGACAGAACTACGAGCGAGCAGTACTTC. Its protein product is CSVVPDRTTSEQYF.

This sequence joins TRBV29-1 and TRBJ2-7, with 10 bases matching TRBD1. Trimming took 3 bases from V and 1 from J; bases not matched to a gene: 6. Looked up from germline, CDR1 is SQVTM and CDR2 is ANQGSEA. There are 15 residues in the CDR3. The CDR3 region has the DNA TGCAGCGTTGACCGAGGACAGGGGGTTTCCTACGAGCAGTACTTC. Translation: CSVDRGQGVSYEQYF.

This clone has a handful of counts. The chain employs TRBV14 and TRBJ2-7; 10 bases are shared with TRBD1. The CDR3 extends over 16 amino acids. In germline, CDR1 is SGHDN, CDR2 FVKESK. Germline trimming cut 1 base from V and 3 bases from J; bases unmatched to any gene: 6. This chain's CDR3 is CASSQAGTGVGYEQYF. In DNA, the CDR3 is TGTGCCAGCAGCCAAGCTGGGACAGGGGTTGGCTACGAGCAGTACTTC.

A word on this clone: Other DNA sequences in this sample translate to the same CDR3. The chain employs TRBV5-1 and TRBJ2-5; D may be TRBD1 (6 bases). V was pared by 2 bases and J by 5 bases, with 10 bases between. The CDR3 has 13 amino acids. CDR1 and CDR2 (germline): SGHRS, YFSETQ. CDR3 coding DNA: TGCGCCAGCAGCTTCAGGGGTGGGGAGACCCAGTACTTC. Translating it yields CASSFRGGETQYF.

The chain recombines TRBV6-5 with TRBJ1-1, with a possible D match to TRBD1 (5 bases). Germline V gives CDR1 MNHEY, CDR2 SVGAGI. V lost 5 bases and J 11 bases, leaving 18 bases between the germline ends. The CDR3 has 13 residues. The CDR3 is CASSGGLSTGAFF. Here the CDR3 DNA reads TGTGCCAGCAGTGGGGGACTTTCGACGGGGGCTTTCTTT.

The chain employs TRBV27 and TRBJ2-3; D possibly corresponds to TRBD1 (7 bases). Germline CDR1 is MNHEY and CDR2 is SMNVEV (reference sequence). V gave up 3 bases and J gave up 6 bases, with 16 bases separating them. The CDR3 is made up of 15 amino acids. Here the CDR3 reads CASSFLGGGGDTQYF. CDR3 nucleotide sequence: TGTGCCAGCAGTTTTTTAGGGGGCGGAGGGGATACGCAGTATTTT.

The chain uses TRBV6-1 and TRBJ2-7; TRBD1 might be the D (5 bases). Trimming shortened V by 6 bases and J by 4 bases, and 19 bases separated the two germline ends. CDR3 size: 15 residues. Germline CDR1 MNHNS, CDR2 SASEGT. The CDR3: CASRARQTPIYEQYF. In nucleotides, the CDR3 is TGTGCCAGCAGGGCAAGACAGACGCCTATATACGAGCAGTACTTC.

The CDR3, as DNA: TGTGCCAGCAGCTCCCTTTCGGGGGCCTTGGGATCCTACAATGAGCAGTTCTTC. Encoded protein: CASSSLSGALGSYNEQFF. This chain links TRBV7-9 with TRBJ2-1; D possibly matches TRBD1 or TRBD2 (6 bases each). CDR1 SEHNR and CDR2 FQNEAQ come from the germline V gene (reference sequence). The CDR3 totals 18 residues. Trimming left V 4 bases short and J 1 base short, with 20 bases between. Variable domain in full (rest from reference TRBV7-9 and TRBJ2-1): DTGVSQNPRHKITKRGQNVTFRCDPISEHNRLYWYRQTLGQGPEFLTYFQNEAQLEKSRLLSDRFSAERPKGSFSTLEIQRTEQGDSAMYLCASSSLSGALGSYNEQFFGPGTRLTVL.